These 17 T cell receptor beta chains originate from one sample sequenced in a study of siplizumab effects on memory and regulatory T cells. Generated by immunoSEQ multiplex PCR, the TCRdb table keeps only in-frame clones and is missing some. The data contain 100,000 to 110,000 clones, more than 85% of them singletons. Sequenced material: CD4+ T cells sorted from blood. The receptors were gathered from a human donor in good health.

There are a few counts of this clone. This chain joins TRBV5-1 and TRBJ1-1, with 8 bases matching TRBD1. The CDR3 is 14 amino acids. V trimming: 0 bases; J trimming: 7 bases; junction bases outside the gene matches: 5. Germline V gene lookup returns CDR1 SGHRS and CDR2 YFSETQ. DNA of the CDR3: TGCGCCAGCAGCTTGGGACAGGGGACGGGTGAAGCTTTCTTT. Translated, it gives CASSLGQGTGEAFF.

The rearrangement joins TRBV5-1 to TRBJ2-2; D perhaps matches TRBD2 (5 bases). The germline V and J ends were trimmed by 0 bases and 4 bases, with 10 bases remaining between them. This CDR3 has 15 amino acids. Per the germline V gene, CDR1 is SGHRS and CDR2 is YFSETQ. The CDR3 DNA reads as TGCGCCAGCAGCTTGGAAGGGAGCGGCACCGGGGAGCTGTTTTTT. Its protein product is CASSLEGSGTGELFF.

The chain carries TRBV7-3 and TRBJ2-3; D is unclear. V lost 4 bases, J lost 2 bases, and 10 bases lay in between. The CDR3 totals 14 residues. Germline assignment: CDR1 SGHTA and CDR2 FQGTGA. The CDR3 sequence is CASSSGWNTDTQYF. CDR3 DNA: TGTGCCAGCAGCTCCGGCTGGAACACAGATACGCAGTATTTT.

The J gene is TRBJ2-6, the V gene TRBV21-1; TRBD2, the D gene given by the table, was not confirmed from the DNA. TRBV21-1 is an annotated pseudogene. The CDR3 loop spans 19 amino acids. The DNA for the CDR3 is TGTGCCAGCAGCCGAACGTGGGGGGTTATCCCCTCTGGGGCCAACGTCCTGACTTTC. It yields the protein CASSRTWGVIPSGANVLTF.

This chain connects TRBV4-2 to TRBJ2-3, with 9 bases fitting TRBD1. Looked up from germline, CDR1 is LGHNA and CDR2 is YNFKEQ. This CDR3 spans 17 amino acids. V trimming: 4 bases; J trimming: 2 bases; junction bases outside the gene matches: 10. CDR3 residues: CASSRTGVPTLTDTQYF. The CDR3, as DNA: TGTGCCAGCAGCCGGACAGGGGTCCCCACCCTCACAGATACGCAGTATTTT.

DNA of the CDR3: TGTGCCAGCTCTCCCGGGACTTGGGACAATGAGCAGTTCTTC. Translation gives CASSPGTWDNEQFF. The rearrangement links TRBV18 to TRBJ2-1; tentatively, D is TRBD2 (6 bases). Trimming cost V 6 bases and J 5 bases, with 14 bases left between them. From germline, CDR1 is KGHSH and CDR2 LQKENI. The CDR3 sequence is 14 residues long.

Details on this clone: This CDR3 is also generated by other DNA sequences in the sample. The rearrangement uses TRBV5-1 and TRBJ2-7; D might be TRBD1 (5 bases). V lost 2 bases and J 3 bases, leaving 9 bases between the germline ends. The germline V gene encodes CDR1 SGHRS and CDR2 YFSETQ. The CDR3 length is 13 residues. CDR3 region: CASSLGQSYEQYF. DNA of the CDR3: TGCGCCAGCAGCTTAGGACAAAGCTACGAGCAGTACTTC.

The gene calls are TRBV30 and TRBJ2-7, with 8 nucleotides matching TRBD1. The CDR3 has 12 amino acids. The J segment lost 7 bases and the V segment lost 5 bases, leaving 7 bases of the junction unmatched. Germline loops: CDR1 GTSNPN, CDR2 SVGIG (reference sequence). The CDR3 bases are TGTGCCTGGGGACGAACAGGGGGTGAGCAGTACTTC. Encoded protein: CAWGRTGGEQYF.

The V and J genes are TRBV18 and TRBJ2-5; TRBD1 aligns across 8 bases. Unmatched junction bases numbered 5, after V lost 6 bases and J lost 5 bases. CDR1 and CDR2 from the germline V gene are KGHSH and LQKENI. The CDR3 totals 13 residues. CDR3 residues: CASSQGARETQYF. CDR3 bases: TGTGCCAGCTCCCAGGGGGCGCGTGAGACCCAGTACTTC.

This chain connects TRBV5-4 to TRBJ1-4; D gene unclear. V lost 1 base, J lost 8 bases, and 12 bases lay in between. The CDR3 runs to 14 residues. Germline loops: CDR1 SGHNT, CDR2 YYREEE (reference sequence). CDR3 bases: TGTGCCAGCAGCTTGAATCGGGGAGGAGAAAAACTGTTTTTT. Translated, it gives CASSLNRGGEKLFF.

This clone was seen once. The chain couples TRBV6-6 to TRBJ2-5, with 9 bases fitting TRBD1. The CDR3 spans 16 residues. Losses at the gene ends were 5 bases for V and 5 bases for J; bases not matched to a gene: 12. Germline V CDR1 and CDR2: MNHNY, SVGAGI (reference sequence). CDR3 sequence: CASSPIGQGIGETQYF. DNA of the CDR3: TGTGCCAGCAGTCCAATTGGACAGGGGATTGGGGAGACCCAGTACTTC.

The V call is TRBV4-2, the J call TRBJ1-1, with D perhaps matching TRBD1 (5 bases). Trimming left V 0 bases short and J 5 bases short, with 10 bases between. The CDR3 totals 14 residues. Germline V lookup: CDR1 LGHNA, CDR2 YNFKEQ. CDR3 residues: CASSQEFQGTEAFF. CDR3 DNA sequence: TGTGCCAGCAGCCAAGAGTTCCAGGGAACTGAAGCTTTCTTT.

The V gene is TRBV9, the J gene TRBJ2-2; TRBD2 is a possible D gene (7 bases). Germline V lookup: CDR1 SGDLS, CDR2 YYNGEE. Trimming left V 6 bases short and J 1 base short, with 13 bases between. There are 15 residues in the CDR3. Here the CDR3 DNA reads TGTGCCAGCACCCAGAGGGGGGGGAACACCGGGGAGCTGTTTTTT. Translating gives CASTQRGGNTGELFF.

DNA for the CDR3: TGTGCCAGCAGCTTGTCCTCCAGGGACACAGATACGCAGTATTTT. This translates into CASSLSSRDTDTQYF. V and J are TRBV5-4 and TRBJ2-3; D possibly corresponds to TRBD1 (5 bases). CDR1 is SGHNT and CDR2 is YYREEE in the germline V gene (reference sequence). The CDR3 extends over 15 amino acids. V was cut by 1 base and J by 2 bases, with 11 bases left in between.

The chain is built from TRBV10-2 and TRBJ2-6, with unresolved D. V lost 3 bases and J 2 bases, leaving 5 bases between the germline ends. Germline loops: CDR1 WSHSY, CDR2 SAAADI. This CDR3 region has 14 residues. The CDR3 loop is CASSELAGANVLTF. In DNA, the CDR3 is TGCGCCAGCAGTGAATTGGCTGGGGCCAACGTCCTGACTTTC.

V usage is TRBV5-5 and J usage is TRBJ2-7; 8 bases fit TRBD1. In germline, CDR1 is SGHKS, CDR2 YYEKEE (reference sequence). This CDR3 spans 16 amino acids. The V and J ends lost 5 bases and 2 bases, in that order; junction bases with no gene match: 12. The CDR3 DNA sequence: TGTGCCAGCAGTCAAGGACAGGGCAAAAAAGCCTACGAGCAGTACTTC. It codes for CASSQGQGKKAYEQYF. The whole variable domain, filled in from reference TRBV5-5 and TRBJ2-7, reads DAGVTQSPTHLIKTRGQQVTLRCSPISGHKSVSWYQQVLGQGPQFIFQYYEKEERGRGNFPDRFSARQFPNYSSELNVNALLLGDSALYLCASSQGQGKKAYEQYFGPGTRLTVT.

The J gene is TRBJ2-7, the V gene TRBV6-5, with D tentatively TRBD1 (6 bases). The germline V and J ends were trimmed by 3 bases and 9 bases, with 24 bases remaining between them. The germline gives CDR1 MNHEY, CDR2 SVGAGI. There are 16 residues in the CDR3. CDR3 DNA: TGTGCCAGCAGTTATGGGGACACGACTGGGGTAGGTCGGCAGTACTTC. Translated: CASSYGDTTGVGRQYF.